Ten or more counts support the clone carrying this T cell receptor (beta chain). What it binds is unknown. Germline V gene sequence: CDR1 SGHTA, CDR2 FQGNSA. J gave up 6 bases and V 4 bases, and 6 bases lay outside the gene matches. The CDR3 runs 15 residues. The source of the sample is a study of T cell repertoires in cytomegalovirus infection. Via MiXCR, TCRdb re-called the reads, giving one row per CDR3 protein. The sample holds 310,000 or so distinct CDR3 sequences, approximately 25% seen once. Here the sequenced sample was cultured PBMCs, taken from culture after CMV antigen stimulation. The rearrangement links TRBV7-2 to TRBJ1-4; TRBD1 matches at 9 bases. The receptor comes from a human donor in good health (CMV status not recorded). Some clones in this sample may be carry-over from other donors' samples. This CDR3 is CASSSQGAYYEKLFF. In DNA, the CDR3 is TGTGCCAGCAGCTCACAGGGGGCGTATTATGAAAAACTGTTTTTT.